A single sample is the source of the 9 T cell receptor beta chains below, sequenced in a study of T cell responses to AZD1222 COVID-19 vaccine. Only in-frame clones appear in the TCRdb table, and some are missing; sequencing was by immunoSEQ multiplex PCR. This sample carries 95,000 to 150,000 clones, roughly 82% of them seen once, and the ten largest clones take about 27%. The material was peripheral blood, obtained 28 days after the second AZD1222 dose. These receptors were collected from an adult who received the AZD1222 COVID-19 vaccine.

This clone was observed a handful of times. Here the CDR3 reads CASSFNMLGGANYGYTF. CDR3 nucleotides: TGTGCCAGCAGTTTTAATATGCTCGGCGGAGCTAACTATGGCTACACCTTC. V is TRBV28 and J is TRBJ1-2, with D unresolved. The CDR3 length is 17 residues. The germline V gene has CDR1 MDHEN and CDR2 SYDVKM. V was pared by 3 bases and J by 0 bases, with 17 bases between.

The V and J genes are TRBV15 and TRBJ1-3; possible D gene TRBD1, 5 bases. Germline lookup yields CDR1 LNHNV and CDR2 YYDKDF (reference sequence). The CDR3 runs to 15 residues. V dropped 2 bases and J dropped 0 bases, with 8 bases sitting between them. The CDR3 is CATSRKGSSGNTIYF. The CDR3 DNA is TGTGCCACCAGCAGAAAGGGGTCCTCTGGAAACACCATATATTTT.

This sequence joins TRBV7-6 and TRBJ1-5, with no clear D. V shed 0 bases and J shed 2 bases, with 8 bases lying between them. Per germline, CDR1 SGHVS and CDR2 FNYEAQ. The CDR3 length is 15 residues. CDR3 nucleotide sequence: TGTGCCAGCAGCTTAGCGCCCGGCGGCAATCAGCCCCAGCATTTT. This gives the protein CASSLAPGGNQPQHF.

The chain uses TRBV28 and TRBJ1-2, with 8 bases identical to TRBD1. CDR3 size: 14 residues. CDR1 MDHEN and CDR2 SYDVKM come from the germline V gene. Germline trimming cut 6 bases from V and 8 bases from J; bases unmatched to any gene: 11. The CDR3, as DNA: TGTGCCAGCAGCCAAGGTTTGACAGGGGAGGGCTACACCTTC. The encoded protein is CASSQGLTGEGYTF.

The chain has TRBV5-5 and TRBJ1-2, with 7 bases fitting TRBD1. V lost 4 bases, J lost 8 bases, and 11 bases stayed unmatched. The germline CDR1 and CDR2 sequences are SGHKS and YYEKEE (reference sequence). This CDR3 region has 14 residues. CDR3 DNA sequence: TGTGCCAGCAGCCGGTCCCGGGACAGTTTGGGCTACACCTTC. Its protein is CASSRSRDSLGYTF.

The chain links TRBV7-9 to TRBJ2-4; D unresolved. Deletions cut 4 bases from V and 6 bases from J, with 7 bases between. The CDR3 has 12 residues. The germline V gene encodes CDR1 SEHNR and CDR2 FQNEAQ (reference sequence). CDR3 sequence reads: CASSSTLNIQYF. CDR3 bases: TGTGCCAGCAGCTCGACGCTAAACATTCAGTACTTC.

The CDR3 spells CASSPETAYEQYF. CDR3 nucleotide sequence: TGTGCCAGCAGCCCAGAGACAGCGTACGAGCAGTACTTC. The rearrangement links TRBV7-9 to TRBJ2-7; a possible D gene is TRBD1 (5 bases). Looked up from germline, CDR1 is SEHNR and CDR2 is FQNEAQ (reference sequence). CDR3 length: 13 amino acids. Trimming removed 5 bases from V and 4 bases from J, with 12 bases in between.

V is TRBV10-1 and J is TRBJ1-2, with D maybe TRBD1 (5 bases). V lost 3 bases, J lost 4 bases, and 12 bases lay in between. The CDR3 is made up of 14 amino acids. Germline CDR1 WNHNN, CDR2 SYGVQD (reference sequence). The CDR3 nucleotides are TGCGCCAGCAGTGAATCAGGGCAAGGCTATGGCTACACCTTC. It encodes CASSESGQGYGYTF.

The genes are TRBV28 and TRBJ2-6; possible D gene TRBD1, 6 bases. The CDR3 consists of 17 residues. The ends were cut back, 2 bases at V and 0 bases at J, with 11 bases in the middle. Germline CDR1 is MDHEN and CDR2 is SYDVKM. CDR3 in amino acids: CASSLVRGASGANVLTF. CDR3 bases: TGTGCCAGCAGTTTAGTCAGGGGCGCCTCTGGGGCCAACGTCCTGACTTTC.